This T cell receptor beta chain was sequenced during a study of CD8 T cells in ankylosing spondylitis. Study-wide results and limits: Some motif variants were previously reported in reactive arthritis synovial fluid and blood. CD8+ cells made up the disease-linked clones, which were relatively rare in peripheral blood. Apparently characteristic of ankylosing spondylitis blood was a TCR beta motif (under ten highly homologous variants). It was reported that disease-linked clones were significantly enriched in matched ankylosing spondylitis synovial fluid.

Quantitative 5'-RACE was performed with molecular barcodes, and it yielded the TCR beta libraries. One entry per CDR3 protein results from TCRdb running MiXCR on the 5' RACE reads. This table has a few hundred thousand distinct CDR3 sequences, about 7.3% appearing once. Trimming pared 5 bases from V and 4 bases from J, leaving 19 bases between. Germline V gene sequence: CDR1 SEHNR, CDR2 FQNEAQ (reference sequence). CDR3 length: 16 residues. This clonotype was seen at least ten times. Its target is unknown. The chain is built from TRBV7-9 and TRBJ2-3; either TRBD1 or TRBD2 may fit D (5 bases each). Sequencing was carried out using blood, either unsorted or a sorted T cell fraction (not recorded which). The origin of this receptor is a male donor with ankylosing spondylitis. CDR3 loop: CASSPLWGRGSDTQYF. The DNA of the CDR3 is TGTGCCAGCAGCCCCCTGTGGGGCCGAGGGTCAGATACGCAGTATTTT.